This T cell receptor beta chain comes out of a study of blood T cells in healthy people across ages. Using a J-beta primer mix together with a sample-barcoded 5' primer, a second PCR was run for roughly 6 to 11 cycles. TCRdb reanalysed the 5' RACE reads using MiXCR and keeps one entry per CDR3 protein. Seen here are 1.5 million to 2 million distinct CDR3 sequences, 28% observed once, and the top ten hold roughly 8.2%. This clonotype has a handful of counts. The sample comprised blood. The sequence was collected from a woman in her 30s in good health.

CDR3 protein: CASSLDYRRAFVETQYF. In DNA form, the CDR3 reads TGTGCCAGCAGCTTAGATTATCGCAGGGCTTTTGTAGAGACCCAGTACTTC. The chain employs TRBV11-2 and TRBJ2-5, with D possibly matching TRBD1 (5 bases). Germline V gene lookup returns CDR1 SGHAT and CDR2 FQNNGV. This CDR3 region has 17 residues. The V gene lost 0 bases and the J gene lost 4 bases, with 18 bases spanning the gap.